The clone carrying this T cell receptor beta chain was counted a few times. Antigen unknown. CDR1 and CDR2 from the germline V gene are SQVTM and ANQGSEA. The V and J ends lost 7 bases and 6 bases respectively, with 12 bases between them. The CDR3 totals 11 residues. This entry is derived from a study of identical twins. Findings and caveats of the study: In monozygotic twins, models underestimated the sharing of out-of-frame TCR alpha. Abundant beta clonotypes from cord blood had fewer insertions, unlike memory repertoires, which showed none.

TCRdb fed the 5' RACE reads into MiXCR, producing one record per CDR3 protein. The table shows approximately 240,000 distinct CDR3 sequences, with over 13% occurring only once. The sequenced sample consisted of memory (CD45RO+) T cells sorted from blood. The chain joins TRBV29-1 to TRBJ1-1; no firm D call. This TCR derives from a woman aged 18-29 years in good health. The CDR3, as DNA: TGCAGCGCCGACATGCGCGCTGAAGCTTTCTTT. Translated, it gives CSADMRAEAFF.